This entry lists 3 T cell receptor beta chains sequenced from one sample in a study of T cell responses to AZD1222 COVID-19 vaccine. TCRdb's table, derived via immunoSEQ multiplex PCR, lists solely in-frame clones and lacks some. Here the sample spans approximately 60,000 clones, 84% being singletons. Material: peripheral blood, obtained on day 0 of AZD1222 vaccination. These receptors all stem from an adult in good health.

This chain connects TRBV10-3 to TRBJ1-6; D is unclear. The CDR3 contains 14 residues. From germline, CDR1 is ENHRY and CDR2 SYGVKD. Trimming removed 0 bases at V and 8 bases at J, with 8 bases between. This CDR3 is CAISESADDSPLHF. CDR3 coding DNA: TGTGCCATCAGTGAGTCGGCAGACGATTCACCCCTCCACTTT.

V and J are TRBV3-1 (or the pseudogene TRBV3-2) and TRBJ2-2; TRBD2 might be the D (6 bases). The germline gives CDR1 LGHDT, CDR2 YNNKEL (reference sequence). The CDR3 extends over 16 amino acids. Between the trimmed V and J ends, which lost 1 base and 7 bases, there was a span of 16 bases. DNA for the CDR3: TGTGCCAGCAGCCAAGTATCAACTAGCTACGGCGGGGAGCTGTTTTTT. This gives the protein CASSQVSTSYGGELFF.

J is TRBJ2-6 and V is TRBV14; possible D gene TRBD1, 5 bases. Germline loops: CDR1 SGHDN, CDR2 FVKESK. V dropped 0 bases and J dropped 4 bases, with 16 bases sitting between them. The CDR3 totals 18 residues. The CDR3 loop is CASSQDGAAFWGANVLTF. CDR3 DNA: TGTGCCAGCAGCCAAGATGGGGCCGCATTTTGGGGGGCCAACGTCCTGACTTTC.